This T cell receptor (beta chain) was captured in a study of CD8 T cells in Susac syndrome. The authors reverse transcribed roughly 0.5 to 1 ug RNA with random hexamers. The TCR beta CDR3 was amplified by immunoSEQ multiplex PCR across 54 Vbeta, 13 Jbeta. TCRdb ran MiXCR on the immunoSEQ multiplex PCR reads and lists one entry per CDR3 protein. This table has about 180,000 distinct CDR3 sequences, approximately 96% appearing once. Sequencing targeted TCR beta in T cells from blood (CD8+ and CD4+). The multiple sclerosis controls consisted of treatment-naive patients with relapsing-remitting disease, either stable or active. CDR1 DFQATT and CDR2 SNEGSKA come from the germline V gene (reference sequence). The length of the CDR3 is 14 residues. V lost 0 bases, J lost 10 bases, and 18 bases lay in between.

This receptor was obtained from a human donor with multiple sclerosis. Source material: CD4+ T cells from PBMCs. The genes are TRBV20-1 and TRBJ1-1, with D perhaps matching TRBD1 (5 bases). The CDR3 bases are TGCAGTGCTAGAGACGCGGGACGCCTAAGGGGAGCTTTCTTT. Amino acid sequence: CSARDAGRLRGAFF.